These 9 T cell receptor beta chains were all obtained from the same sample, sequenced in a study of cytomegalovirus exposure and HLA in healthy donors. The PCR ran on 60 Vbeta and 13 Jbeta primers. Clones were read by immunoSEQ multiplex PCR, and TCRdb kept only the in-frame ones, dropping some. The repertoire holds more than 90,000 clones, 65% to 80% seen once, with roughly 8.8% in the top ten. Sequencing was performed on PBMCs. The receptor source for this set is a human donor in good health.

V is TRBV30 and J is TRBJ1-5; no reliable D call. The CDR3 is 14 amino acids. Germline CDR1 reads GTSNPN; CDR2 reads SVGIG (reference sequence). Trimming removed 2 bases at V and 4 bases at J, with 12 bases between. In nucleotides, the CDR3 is TGTGCCTGGAGTCTCTCGACACATAATCAGCCCCAGCATTTT. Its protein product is CAWSLSTHNQPQHF. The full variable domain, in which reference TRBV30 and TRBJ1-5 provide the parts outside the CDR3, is SQTIHQWPATLVQPVGSPLSLECTVEGTSNPNLYWYRQAAGRGLQLLFYSVGIGQISSEVPQNLSASRPQDRQFILSSKKLLLSDSGFYLCAWSLSTHNQPQHFGDGTRLSIL.

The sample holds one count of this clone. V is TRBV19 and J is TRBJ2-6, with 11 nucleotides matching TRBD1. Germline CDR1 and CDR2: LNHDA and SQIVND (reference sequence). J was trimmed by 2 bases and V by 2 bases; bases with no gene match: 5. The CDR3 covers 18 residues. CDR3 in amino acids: CASSISGTGGAGANVLTF. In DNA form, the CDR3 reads TGTGCCAGTAGTATATCCGGGACAGGGGGTGCTGGGGCCAACGTCCTGACTTTC.

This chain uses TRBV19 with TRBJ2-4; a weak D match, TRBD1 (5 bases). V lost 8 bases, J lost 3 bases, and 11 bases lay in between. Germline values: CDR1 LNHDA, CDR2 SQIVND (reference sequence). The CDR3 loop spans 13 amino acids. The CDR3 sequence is CASLGLGKNIQYF. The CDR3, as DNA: TGTGCCAGTCTGGGGCTGGGCAAAAACATTCAGTACTTC.

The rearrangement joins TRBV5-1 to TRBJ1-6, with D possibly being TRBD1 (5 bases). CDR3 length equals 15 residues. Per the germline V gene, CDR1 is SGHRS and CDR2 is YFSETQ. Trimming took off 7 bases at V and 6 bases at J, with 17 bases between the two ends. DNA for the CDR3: TGCGCCAGCCAACTTTCGACAGTTTTTAATTCACCCCTCCACTTT. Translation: CASQLSTVFNSPLHF. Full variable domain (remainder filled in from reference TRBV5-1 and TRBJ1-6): KAGVTQTPRYLIKTRGQQVTLSCSPISGHRSVSWYQQTPGQGLQFLFEYFSETQRNKGNFPGRFSGRQFSNSRSEMNVSTLELGDSALYLCASQLSTVFNSPLHFGNGTRLTVT.

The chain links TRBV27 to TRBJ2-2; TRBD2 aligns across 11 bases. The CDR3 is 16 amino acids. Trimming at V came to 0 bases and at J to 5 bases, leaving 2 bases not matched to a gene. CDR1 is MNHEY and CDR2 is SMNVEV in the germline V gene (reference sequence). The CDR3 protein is CASSLSSSGGTGELFF. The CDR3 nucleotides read TGTGCCAGCAGTTTATCGTCTAGCGGGGGGACCGGGGAGCTGTTTTTT.

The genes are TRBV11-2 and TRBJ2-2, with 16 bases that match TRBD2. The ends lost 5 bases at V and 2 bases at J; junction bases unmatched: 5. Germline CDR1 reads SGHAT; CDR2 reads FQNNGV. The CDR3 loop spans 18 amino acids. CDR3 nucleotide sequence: TGTGCCAGCAGCCCCGGGACTAGCGGGGGGGGAAACACCGGGGAGCTGTTTTTT. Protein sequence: CASSPGTSGGGNTGELFF.

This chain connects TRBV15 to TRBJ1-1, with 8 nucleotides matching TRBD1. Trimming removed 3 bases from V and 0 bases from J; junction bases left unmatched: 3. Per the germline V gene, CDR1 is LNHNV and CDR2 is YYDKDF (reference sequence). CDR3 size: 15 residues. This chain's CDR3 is CATSRARGLNTEAFF. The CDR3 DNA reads TGTGCCACCAGCAGGGCCAGGGGGCTGAACACTGAAGCTTTCTTT.

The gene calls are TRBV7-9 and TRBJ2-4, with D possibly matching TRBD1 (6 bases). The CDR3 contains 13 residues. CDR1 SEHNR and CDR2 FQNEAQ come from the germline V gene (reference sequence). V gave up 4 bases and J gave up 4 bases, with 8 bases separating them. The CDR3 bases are TGTGCCAGCAGCTCGGGACATAAAAACATTCAGTACTTC. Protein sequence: CASSSGHKNIQYF. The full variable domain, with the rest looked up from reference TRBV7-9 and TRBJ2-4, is DTGVSQNPRHKITKRGQNVTFRCDPISEHNRLYWYRQTLGQGPEFLTYFQNEAQLEKSRLLSDRFSAERPKGSFSTLEIQRTEQGDSAMYLCASSSGHKNIQYFGAGTRLSVL.

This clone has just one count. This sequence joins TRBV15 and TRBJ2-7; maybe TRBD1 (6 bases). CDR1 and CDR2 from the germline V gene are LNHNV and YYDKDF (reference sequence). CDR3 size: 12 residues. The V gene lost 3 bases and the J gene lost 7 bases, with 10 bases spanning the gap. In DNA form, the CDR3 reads TGTGCCACCAGCAGTAACCAGGGGGAGCAGTACTTC. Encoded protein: CATSSNQGEQYF.